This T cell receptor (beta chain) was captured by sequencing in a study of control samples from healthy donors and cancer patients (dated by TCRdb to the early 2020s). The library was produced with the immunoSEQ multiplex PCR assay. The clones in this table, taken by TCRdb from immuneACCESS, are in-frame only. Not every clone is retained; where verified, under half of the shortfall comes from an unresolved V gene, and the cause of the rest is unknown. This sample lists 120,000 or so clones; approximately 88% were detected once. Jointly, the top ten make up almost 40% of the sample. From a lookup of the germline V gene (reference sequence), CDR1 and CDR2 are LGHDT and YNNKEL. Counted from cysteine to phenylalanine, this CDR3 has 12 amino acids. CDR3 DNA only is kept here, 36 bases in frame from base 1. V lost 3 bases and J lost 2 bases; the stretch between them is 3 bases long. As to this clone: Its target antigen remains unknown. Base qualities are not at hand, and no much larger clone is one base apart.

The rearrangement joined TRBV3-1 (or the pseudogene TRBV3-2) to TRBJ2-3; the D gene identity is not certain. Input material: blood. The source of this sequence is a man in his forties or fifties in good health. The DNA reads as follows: TGTGCCAGCAGCCATCCCACAGATACGCAGTATTTT. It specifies CASSHPTDTQYF.